This T cell receptor (beta chain) emerged from a study of blood T cell repertoires in COVID-19. Clones were read by immunoSEQ multiplex PCR, and TCRdb kept only the in-frame ones, dropping some. The table includes 200,000 to 250,000 clones, about 88% detected once. The CDR3 runs to 14 residues. V was clipped by 8 bases and J by 0 bases, with 8 bases between them. Germline CDR1 MNHEY, CDR2 SVGAGI. Sequences were obtained from PBMCs or T cells enriched from blood (not recorded which). This TCR came from a woman between 25 and 40 years old who had recovered from COVID-19. The chain couples TRBV6-5 to TRBJ2-6; D unresolved. The CDR3 sequence: CASSTVSGANVLTF. CDR3 bases: TGTGCCAGCTCAACAGTCTCTGGGGCCAACGTCCTGACTTTC.